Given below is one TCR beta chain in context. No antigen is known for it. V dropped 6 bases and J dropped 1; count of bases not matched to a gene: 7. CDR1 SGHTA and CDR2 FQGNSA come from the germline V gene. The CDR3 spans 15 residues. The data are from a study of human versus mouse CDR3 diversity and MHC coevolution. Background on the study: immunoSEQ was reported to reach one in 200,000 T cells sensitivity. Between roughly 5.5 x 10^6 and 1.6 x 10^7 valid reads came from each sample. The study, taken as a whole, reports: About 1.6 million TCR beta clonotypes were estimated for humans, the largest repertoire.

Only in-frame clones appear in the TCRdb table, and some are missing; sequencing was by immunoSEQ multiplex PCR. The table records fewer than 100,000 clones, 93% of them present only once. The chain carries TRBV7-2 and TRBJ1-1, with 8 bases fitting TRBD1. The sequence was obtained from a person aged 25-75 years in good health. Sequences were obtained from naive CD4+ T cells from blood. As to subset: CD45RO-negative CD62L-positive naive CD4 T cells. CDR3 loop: CASRRDRGENTEAFF. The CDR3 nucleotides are TGTGCCAGCAGAAGAGACAGGGGCGAGAACACTGAAGCTTTCTTT.